These 15 T cell receptor beta chains were sequenced from one sample in a study of shared clonotypes between healthy human individuals. Data came from immunoSEQ multiplex PCR; TCRdb stores just in-frame clones and leaves some out. The data show 980,000 or so clones, 76% seen once. The sequencing sample was made of memory CD4+ T cells sorted from blood. Stated subset: CD45RA-negative fraction. The receptors stem from a man in his late teens or twenties in good health.

The chain is built from TRBV7-2 and TRBJ2-1; 7 nucleotides align to TRBD2. V gave up 10 bases and J gave up 6 bases; unmatched junction bases: 12. The CDR3 is 14 amino acids. Germline V gives CDR1 SGHTA, CDR2 FQGNSA. In DNA form, the CDR3 reads TGTGCCATCAAGAGACTAGCTGCGGGCAATGAGCAGTTCTTC. This codes for CAIKRLAAGNEQFF.

CDR3 region: CASSRAKGSAGELFF. CDR3 nucleotide sequence: TGTGCCAGCAGCCGGGCCAAGGGGTCCGCCGGGGAGCTGTTTTTT. This chain connects TRBV7-9 to TRBJ2-2, with D possibly matching TRBD1 (5 bases). This CDR3 region has 15 residues. Trimming stripped 5 bases from V and 6 bases from J, with 16 bases between. Looked up from germline, CDR1 is SEHNR and CDR2 is FQNEAQ (reference sequence).

V is TRBV7-8 and J is TRBJ1-6, with D hard to call. V was clipped by 1 base and J by 6 bases, with 13 bases between them. This CDR3 is 16 amino acids long. Germline CDR1 SGHVS, CDR2 FQNEAQ. CDR3 sequence reads: CASSLGGREVNSPLHF. CDR3 DNA sequence: TGTGCCAGCAGCTTAGGAGGACGGGAAGTTAATTCACCCCTCCACTTT.

This rearrangement joins TRBV28 to TRBJ2-7; 9 positions agree with TRBD2. CDR3 length: 16 residues. Germline CDR1 reads MDHEN; CDR2 reads SYDVKM. With V trimmed by 2 bases and J by 5 bases, 10 bases remained unmatched. The CDR3 sequence: CASSLGELAGNHEQYF. CDR3 sequence (DNA): TGTGCCAGCAGTTTAGGGGAACTAGCGGGTAATCACGAGCAGTACTTC.

The chain carries TRBV21-1 and TRBJ1-3. TRBV21-1 counts as a pseudogene. There are 17 residues in the CDR3. The CDR3 coding sequence is TGTGCCAGCAACCCCCTTCCGCATTTGAGCTCTGGAAACACCATATATTTT. It is translated as CASNPLPHLSSGNTIYF.

In this sample, this clone turned up a few times. The rearrangement links TRBV23-1 to TRBJ1-1; D remains unclear. TRBV23-1 is an ORF for which the function is uncertain. Trimming left V 4 bases short and J 0 bases short, with 9 bases between. This CDR3 is built from 14 residues. In DNA, the CDR3 is TGCGCCAGCAGTCGATGCGGAGTGAACACTGAAGCTTTCTTT. This gives the protein CASSRCGVNTEAFF.

This clone was picked up a small number of times. The chain joins TRBV7-2 to TRBJ1-6, with unresolved D. CDR1 SGHTA and CDR2 FQGNSA come from the germline V gene. Deletions cut 4 bases from V and 3 bases from J, with 10 bases between. The CDR3 runs 15 residues. In DNA form, the CDR3 reads TGTGCCAGCAGCTCAACGGAACTCTATAATTCACCCCTCCACTTT. Translation gives CASSSTELYNSPLHF.

This clone was seen only a few times. The CDR3: CASSPQGATTGEKLFF. The CDR3 DNA reads as TGTGCCAGCTCACCTCAGGGGGCTACCACTGGTGAAAAACTGTTTTTT. The chain is built from TRBV18 and TRBJ1-4; TRBD1 matches at 8 bases. V was clipped by 3 bases and J by 7 bases; unmatched bases: 10. Germline loops: CDR1 KGHSH, CDR2 LQKENI. This CDR3 has 16 amino acids.

This clone was seen only a few times. Other nucleotide sequences in the sample specify the same CDR3. The J gene is TRBJ1-3, the V gene TRBV10-3; no clear D. The CDR3 covers 14 residues. Trimming removed 2 bases at V and 1 base at J, with 6 bases between. CDR1 and CDR2 (germline): ENHRY, SYGVKD. The CDR3 sequence: CAISEAGSGNTIYF. The CDR3 DNA reads TGTGCCATCAGTGAGGCGGGGTCTGGAAACACCATATATTTT.

The chain recombines TRBV28 with TRBJ2-2, with unresolved D. The V end was cut by 5 bases, the J end by 0 bases, with 10 bases between. This CDR3 spans 15 amino acids. Germline-derived CDR1 and CDR2 are MDHEN and SYDVKM. In DNA, the CDR3 is TGTGCCAGCAGTCTAATAAAGGCGAACACCGGGGAGCTGTTTTTT. Its protein is CASSLIKANTGELFF.

The V and J genes are TRBV27 and TRBJ2-7; 7 bases fit TRBD1. With V trimmed by 5 bases and J by 2 bases, 6 bases remained unmatched. Germline V gene data show CDR1 as MNHEY and CDR2 as SMNVEV (reference sequence). The CDR3 runs to 14 residues. The CDR3 reads CASSPWTGTYEQYF. The CDR3 region has the DNA TGTGCCAGCAGTCCGTGGACAGGTACCTACGAGCAGTACTTC.

This clone was detected only once. The identical CDR3 is also encoded by other nucleotide sequences in the sample. This rearrangement joins TRBV5-1 to TRBJ2-5; tentatively, D is TRBD2 (6 bases). This CDR3 spans 13 amino acids. Germline V gene sequence: CDR1 SGHRS, CDR2 YFSETQ. Deletions cut 5 bases from V and 1 base from J, with 9 bases between. As DNA, the CDR3 is TGCGCCAGCAGATTAGCGGTCCAAGAGACCCAGTACTTC. As protein: CASRLAVQETQYF.

The chain uses TRBV5-1 and TRBJ2-3; 11 nucleotides match TRBD2. Trimming cost V 3 bases and J 1 base; bases outside gene matches: 4. CDR1 and CDR2 from the germline V gene are SGHRS and YFSETQ. The CDR3 has 16 amino acids. DNA for the CDR3: TGCGCCAGCAGCTATAATAGCGGGAGGGGCACAGATACGCAGTATTTT. Encoded protein: CASSYNSGRGTDTQYF.

V is TRBV7-8 and J is TRBJ2-5, with 7 bases fitting TRBD2. V lost 5 bases and J lost 5; bases outside the gene matches: 14. The CDR3 length is 16 residues. The germline CDR1 and CDR2 sequences are SGHVS and FQNEAQ. The CDR3 sequence is CASSPRGGLTSETQYF. DNA for the CDR3: TGTGCCAGCAGCCCACGGGGAGGGTTAACCTCCGAGACCCAGTACTTC. Variable domain in full (rest from reference TRBV7-8 and TRBJ2-5): GAGVSQSPRYKVAKRGQDVALRCDPISGHVSLFWYQQALGQGPEFLTYFQNEAQLDKSGLPSDRFFAERPEGSVSTLKIQRTQQEDSAVYLCASSPRGGLTSETQYFGPGTRLLVL.

The gene calls are TRBV7-9 and TRBJ2-3, with TRBD2 identical over 10 bases. The CDR3 has 18 amino acids. V shed 5 bases and J 1 base; nucleotides not matched to a gene: 12. In germline, CDR1 is SEHNR, CDR2 FQNEAQ (reference sequence). Here the CDR3 DNA reads TGTGCCAGCAGCGGCAGTCGAACTAGCGGGACCCGCACAGATACGCAGTATTTT. Its translation: CASSGSRTSGTRTDTQYF.